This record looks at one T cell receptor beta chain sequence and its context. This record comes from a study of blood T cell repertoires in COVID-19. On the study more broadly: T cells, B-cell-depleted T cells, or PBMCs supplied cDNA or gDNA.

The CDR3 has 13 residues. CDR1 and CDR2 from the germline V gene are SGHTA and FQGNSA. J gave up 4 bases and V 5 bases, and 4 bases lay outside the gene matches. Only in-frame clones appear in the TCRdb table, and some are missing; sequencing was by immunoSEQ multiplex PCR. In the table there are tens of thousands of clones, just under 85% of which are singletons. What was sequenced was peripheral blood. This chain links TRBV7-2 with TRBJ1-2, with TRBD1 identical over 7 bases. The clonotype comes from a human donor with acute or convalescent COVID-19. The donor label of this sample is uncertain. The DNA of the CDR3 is TGTGCCAGCAGCATACAGGGGAGCTATGGCTACACCTTC. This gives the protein CASSIQGSYGYTF. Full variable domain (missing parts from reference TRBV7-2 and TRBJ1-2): GAGVSQSPSNKVTEKGKDVELRCDPISGHTALYWYRQSLGQGLEFLIYFQGNSAPDKSGLPSDRFSAERTGGSVSTLTIQRTQQEDSAVYLCASSIQGSYGYTFGSGTRLTVV.